The 26 T cell receptor beta chains below come from one sample, sequenced in a study of blood T cell repertoires in COVID-19. Libraries were prepared by immunoSEQ multiplex PCR; TCRdb keeps only in-frame clonotypes and omits some of them. This table has 380,000 or so clones, approximately 86% appearing once. The sequenced sample was peripheral blood. The receptor source for this set is a woman in her sixties with COVID-19, enrolled during active disease.

The V gene is TRBV9, the J gene TRBJ2-1; 9 bases line up with TRBD2. The CDR3 runs to 16 residues. J was trimmed by 9 bases and V by 0 bases; bases with no gene match: 10. Germline V gene lookup returns CDR1 SGDLS and CDR2 YYNGEE. In DNA form, the CDR3 reads TGTGCCAGCAGCGTAGGTGGCGCGGGGGGGTATCCTGAGCAGTTCTTC. It encodes CASSVGGAGGYPEQFF. Combining the CDR3 with reference TRBV9 and TRBJ2-1 gives the whole variable domain DSGVTQTPKHLITATGQRVTLRCSPRSGDLSVYWYQQSLDQGLQFLIQYYNGEERAKGNILERFSAQQFPDLHSELNLSSLELGDSALYFCASSVGGAGGYPEQFFGPGTRLTVL.

The rearrangement uses TRBV5-6 and TRBJ1-3; D not resolved. V lost 5 bases, J lost 2 bases, and 14 bases lay in between. The germline gives CDR1 SGHDT, CDR2 YYEEEE. This CDR3 has 15 amino acids. CDR3 DNA: TGTGCCAGCAGTTTCAGGCCCGACGCTGGAAACACCATATATTTT. Translating gives CASSFRPDAGNTIYF. Drawing the rest from reference TRBV5-6 and TRBJ1-3, the complete variable domain is DAGVTQSPTHLIKTRGQQVTLRCSPKSGHDTVSWYQQALGQGPQFIFQYYEEEERQRGNFPDRFSGHQFPNYSSELNVNALLLGDSALYLCASSFRPDAGNTIYFGEGSWLTVV.

The chain combines TRBV27 with TRBJ1-2; tentative D call: TRBD1 (5 bases). Germline lookup yields CDR1 MNHEY and CDR2 SMNVEV (reference sequence). V was cut by 6 bases and J by 2 bases, with 16 bases left in between. This CDR3 contains 15 residues. This CDR3 reads CASRRRAEGNYGYTF. DNA of the CDR3: TGTGCCAGCAGACGCAGGGCGGAGGGGAACTATGGCTACACCTTC.

The rearrangement joins TRBV5-1 to TRBJ2-2; 7 bases are shared with TRBD1. CDR1 SGHRS and CDR2 YFSETQ come from the germline V gene. CDR3 length: 13 amino acids. V shed 1 base, J shed 6 bases, and the junction held 0 bases outside the gene matches. The CDR3 bases are TGCGCCAGCAGCTTGCAGGGGGCCGGGGAGCTGTTTTTT. Its translation: CASSLQGAGELFF.

This clone was counted only a few times. This rearrangement joins TRBV10-3 to TRBJ1-5; D gene uncertain. CDR1 and CDR2 (germline): ENHRY, SYGVKD. CDR3 length: 16 residues. V shed 1 base and J shed 1 base, with 11 bases lying between them. The CDR3 nucleotides read TGTGCCATCAGTGAGTTCGCTACGGGGAGCAATCAGCCCCAGCATTTT. Amino acid sequence: CAISEFATGSNQPQHF.

As DNA, the CDR3 is TGTGCCAGTAGTTCTGACAGGGGAAGAGGTGGCTACACCTTC. It codes for CASSSDRGRGGYTF. This chain connects TRBV19 to TRBJ1-2; 8 nucleotides align to TRBD1. The germline V gene encodes CDR1 LNHDA and CDR2 SQIVND (reference sequence). The CDR3 runs to 14 residues. V lost 5 bases to trimming and J lost 7 bases; unmatched junction nucleotides: 9. Based on the CDR3 plus reference TRBV19 and TRBJ1-2, the full variable domain is DGGITQSPKYLFRKEGQNVTLSCEQNLNHDAMYWYRQDPGQGLRLIYYSQIVNDFQKGDIAEGYSVSREKKESFPLTVTSAQKNPTAFYLCASSSDRGRGGYTFGSGTRLTVV.

The chain recombines TRBV9 with TRBJ1-5, with 8 bases fitting TRBD1. This CDR3 spans 14 amino acids. V was pared by 3 bases and J by 7 bases, with 6 bases of the junction left unmatched. From germline, CDR1 is SGDLS and CDR2 YYNGEE. CDR3 sequence (DNA): TGTGCCAGCAGCGGGGGGACAGGATCCCAGCCCCAGCATTTT. It translates to CASSGGTGSQPQHF.

This chain links TRBV7-6 with TRBJ1-1; tentatively, D is TRBD1 (5 bases). This CDR3 is built from 16 residues. V was cut by 6 bases and J by 0 bases, with 17 bases left in between. Germline CDR1 and CDR2: SGHVS and FNYEAQ. CDR3 nucleotides: TGTGCCAGCAGTCAGGGTAAGACGCAGATGAACACTGAAGCTTTCTTT. Its translation: CASSQGKTQMNTEAFF.

J is TRBJ2-1 and V is TRBV11-2; D possibly corresponds to TRBD2 (6 bases). V was clipped by 5 bases and J by 9 bases, with 14 bases between them. The CDR3 runs 13 residues. Germline V gives CDR1 SGHAT, CDR2 FQNNGV. The DNA of the CDR3 is TGTGCCAGCAGCCCCTATAGCGGTAGTGAGCAGTTCTTC. Its translation: CASSPYSGSEQFF.

The V call is TRBV5-1, the J call TRBJ1-2; weak D call: TRBD1 (6 bases). In germline, CDR1 is SGHRS, CDR2 YFSETQ. The V and J ends lost 1 base and 8 bases respectively, with 15 bases between them. The CDR3 sequence is 14 residues long. Here the CDR3 DNA reads TGCGCCAGCAGCTTGACAGGGAGTCTGGGGGGCTACACCTTC. Translating gives CASSLTGSLGGYTF.

The V gene is TRBV2, the J gene TRBJ1-1; tentatively, D is TRBD1 (5 bases). The CDR3 runs 13 residues. CDR1 is SNHLY, CDR2 FYNNEI, per germline. With 4 bases removed from V and 7 bases from J, the gap between germline ends came to 13 bases. The DNA for the CDR3 is TGTGCCAGCAGTGCCGGATGGGGGGATGAAGCTTTCTTT. Translated: CASSAGWGDEAFF.

The J gene is TRBJ1-5, the V gene TRBV7-6; 8 bases fit TRBD1. Per germline, CDR1 SGHVS and CDR2 FNYEAQ. The CDR3 loop spans 17 amino acids. V lost 3 bases, J lost 2 bases, and 9 bases stayed unmatched. The CDR3 loop reads CASSFGTGGRGNQPQHF. In DNA form, the CDR3 reads TGTGCCAGCAGCTTCGGAACAGGGGGTAGGGGCAATCAGCCCCAGCATTTT.

V is TRBV7-9 and J is TRBJ1-6, with D possibly being TRBD1 (6 bases). The CDR3 covers 16 residues. Looked up from germline, CDR1 is SEHNR and CDR2 is FQNEAQ (reference sequence). Trimming removed 1 base from V and 7 bases from J, with 14 bases in between. CDR3 in amino acids: CASSLEIKQGNSPLHF. Here the CDR3 DNA reads TGTGCCAGCAGCTTAGAGATTAAACAGGGAAATTCACCCCTCCACTTT.

J is TRBJ2-2 and V is TRBV6-5; D is uncertain. CDR3 length: 15 amino acids. The germline gives CDR1 MNHEY, CDR2 SVGAGI. The ends were cut back, 5 bases at V and 3 bases at J, with 13 bases in the middle. CDR3 residues: CASSTARSYTGELFF. The DNA for the CDR3 is TGTGCCAGCAGTACCGCCAGAAGTTACACCGGGGAGCTGTTTTTT.

The chain employs TRBV10-3 and TRBJ2-1, with 8 bases identical to TRBD2. Germline V lookup: CDR1 ENHRY, CDR2 SYGVKD. The length of the CDR3 is 16 residues. V trimming: 3 bases; J trimming: 5 bases; junction bases outside the gene matches: 9. DNA for the CDR3: TGTGCCATCAGTGACGTAAGTAGCGGGGCCCACAATGAGCAGTTCTTC. Encoded protein: CAISDVSSGAHNEQFF.

The V call is TRBV6-2 or TRBV6-3, the J call TRBJ1-1; 8 nucleotides match TRBD1. V shed 6 bases, J shed 5 bases, and the junction held 8 bases outside the gene matches. Germline V lookup: CDR1 MNHEY, CDR2 SVGEGT. The CDR3 totals 14 residues. The CDR3 here is CASSDWTGLTEAFF. In DNA, the CDR3 is TGTGCCAGCAGCGATTGGACAGGGCTAACTGAAGCTTTCTTT.

V is TRBV19 and J is TRBJ2-1; D may be TRBD2 (5 bases). The CDR3 has 15 amino acids. V was cut by 4 bases and J by 0 bases, with 10 bases left in between. CDR1 is LNHDA and CDR2 is SQIVND in the germline V gene (reference sequence). The CDR3 coding sequence is TGTGCCAGTAGTAGAGCGGTGAGCTCCTACAATGAGCAGTTCTTC. It is translated as CASSRAVSSYNEQFF.

The chain has TRBV7-6 and TRBJ1-5, with D possibly TRBD1 on 6 matching bases. CDR1 is SGHVS and CDR2 is FNYEAQ in the germline V gene. The V end was cut by 5 bases, the J end by 4 bases, with 12 bases between. The CDR3 totals 14 residues. The CDR3 DNA reads as TGTGCCAGCAGCCCACGGCAGGGGAATCAGCCCCAGCATTTT. It is translated as CASSPRQGNQPQHF.

V usage is TRBV3-1 (or the pseudogene TRBV3-2) and J usage is TRBJ2-1, with 10 bases that match TRBD2. V shed 1 base, J shed 6 bases, and the junction held 3 bases outside the gene matches. The length of the CDR3 is 15 residues. Germline V gives CDR1 LGHDT, CDR2 YNNKEL (reference sequence). CDR3 sequence (DNA): TGTGCCAGCAGCCAAGCAAGCGGGGGGGGCAATGAGCAGTTCTTC. Its protein product is CASSQASGGGNEQFF.

The chain employs TRBV5-1 and TRBJ1-1, with 7 bases identical to TRBD1. Germline CDR1 SGHRS, CDR2 YFSETQ. The CDR3 contains 14 residues. Germline trimming cut 3 bases from V and 4 bases from J; bases unmatched to any gene: 6. CDR3 amino acids: CASSYTGDGTEAFF. The CDR3 DNA reads as TGCGCCAGCAGCTACACAGGGGATGGCACTGAAGCTTTCTTT. Drawing the rest from reference TRBV5-1 and TRBJ1-1, the complete variable domain is KAGVTQTPRYLIKTRGQQVTLSCSPISGHRSVSWYQQTPGQGLQFLFEYFSETQRNKGNFPGRFSGRQFSNSRSEMNVSTLELGDSALYLCASSYTGDGTEAFFGQGTRLTVV.

This chain links TRBV29-1 with TRBJ1-2, with D perhaps matching TRBD1 (6 bases). The germline V and J ends were trimmed by 5 bases and 7 bases, with 17 bases remaining between them. CDR3 length: 13 residues. Looked up from germline, CDR1 is SQVTM and CDR2 is ANQGSEA. CDR3 bases: TGCAGCGTTTCAACGAGGGGGTCGGGTGGCTACACCTTC. Translation: CSVSTRGSGGYTF.

This CDR3 is CASSEGLAGAGQETQYF. In DNA, the CDR3 is TGTGCCAGCAGTGAAGGACTAGCGGGGGCCGGGCAAGAGACCCAGTACTTC. The rearrangement links TRBV2 to TRBJ2-5; 12 bases fit TRBD2. The CDR3 sequence is 17 residues long. CDR1 is SNHLY and CDR2 is FYNNEI in the germline V gene. V was pared by 1 base and J by 2 bases, with 5 bases of the junction left unmatched. The whole variable domain, remainder taken from reference TRBV2 and TRBJ2-5, is EPEVTQTPSHQVTQMGQEVILRCVPISNHLYFYWYRQILGQKVEFLVSFYNNEISEKSEIFDDQFSVERPDGSNFTLKIRSTKLEDSAMYFCASSEGLAGAGQETQYFGPGTRLLVL.

This rearrangement joins TRBV6-5 to TRBJ1-1, with D possibly TRBD1 on 5 matching bases. Germline CDR1 reads MNHEY; CDR2 reads SVGAGI. The CDR3 is 13 amino acids. V shed 0 bases and J shed 5 bases, with 7 bases lying between them. CDR3 protein: CASSYSEGTEAFF. CDR3 DNA sequence: TGTGCCAGCAGTTACTCGGAGGGGACTGAAGCTTTCTTT.

This clone has just one count. This sequence joins TRBV9 and TRBJ2-2; 7 bases fit TRBD1. The CDR3 runs to 14 residues. The germline CDR1 and CDR2 sequences are SGDLS and YYNGEE. V was pared by 6 bases and J by 2 bases, with 4 bases of the junction left unmatched. CDR3 DNA: TGTGCCAGCAACCGGGACAGAAACACCGGGGAGCTGTTTTTT. It yields the protein CASNRDRNTGELFF.

DNA of the CDR3: TGCGCCAGCAGGCACAGGGGGCCTGGAACTGAAGCTTTCTTT. This sequence encodes CASRHRGPGTEAFF. The V and J genes are TRBV10-1 and TRBJ1-1; 9 bases line up with TRBD1. Germline CDR1 and CDR2: WNHNN and SYGVQD (reference sequence). J lost 5 bases, V lost 6 bases, and 7 bases had no gene match. The CDR3 has 14 amino acids.

This chain uses TRBV23-1 with TRBJ2-7; weak D call: TRBD1 (6 bases). TRBV23-1 is reported as an ORF; its role is uncertain. CDR3 length equals 15 residues. Trimming removed 0 bases from V and 0 bases from J, with 9 bases in between. The CDR3 spells CASSQSIGGSYEQYF. The DNA for the CDR3 is TGCGCCAGCAGTCAATCGATAGGGGGCTCCTACGAGCAGTACTTC.